This T cell receptor beta chain appears in the sequencing data of a study of sequential checkpoint blockade in melanoma. Study details: Each arm's sequence ended with maintenance nivolumab. After nivolumab or ipilimumab alone, about two dozen patients had week-13 rebiopsies.

Only a few counts were recorded for this clone. What it recognizes is unknown. The treatment denotes: randomized to nivolumab then ipilimumab (arm A) or the reverse (arm B). DNA-damaging chemotherapy had not been given to any patient beforehand. The data were produced by immunoSEQ multiplex PCR, yet TCRdb's version contains in-frame clones alone and is incomplete. The sample has several thousand clones; roughly 22% are singletons. Study observations and caveats: Clinical benefit was about 30 times likelier when tumor T-cell fraction and clonality increased.

This specimen was tumor tissue (inferred from file names), taken from a patient given nivolumab and ipilimumab in sequence. This TCR came from a human donor with melanoma.

CDR3 loop: CASSQISGNTDTQYF. The CDR3 DNA sequence: TGTGCCAGCAGCCAGATTAGCGGGAACACAGATACGCAGTATTTT. The rearrangement joins TRBV11-3 to TRBJ2-3, with 8 positions matching TRBD2. Germline V gene lookup returns CDR1 SGHNT and CDR2 YENEEA. V lost 5 bases and J lost 2; bases outside the gene matches: 6. The CDR3 loop spans 15 amino acids.